These T cell receptor beta chains were read from a single sample in a study of T cells after yellow fever vaccination. TCRdb fed the 5' RACE reads into MiXCR, producing one record per CDR3 protein. The sample consists of 200,000 or so distinct CDR3 sequences, around 6.7% of them appearing once. Sequencing was performed on CD4+ T cells sorted from PBMCs, taken on the day of the yellow fever booster vaccination. These receptors all stem from a man aged 25 to 40 who received the YFV17D yellow fever vaccine. Each CDR3 is given with its conserved first and last residue. A D gene is named only where the DNA matches it firmly. Clone size, where shown, is once, few, many, or a class for clones that have expanded.

V gene	clone size	J gene	D gene	CDR3 protein	CDR3 DNA
TRBV20-1	.	TRBJ2-7	.	CSAGTLSSYEQYF	TGCAGTGCCGGGACTTTGAGCTCCTACGAGCAGTACTTC
TRBV7-9	many	TRBJ2-2	TRBD1	CASSFGDRGHGELFF	TGTGCCAGCAGCTTTGGGGACAGGGGCCACGGGGAGCTGTTTTTT
TRBV4-3	.	TRBJ1-6	.	CASSQIAGDSPLHF	TGCGCCAGCAGCCAGATAGCCGGGGATTCACCCCTCCACTTT
TRBV20-1	many	TRBJ1-1	.	CSAKILNTEAFF	TGCAGTGCTAAGATTTTGAACACTGAAGCTTTCTTT
TRBV5-1	many	TRBJ1-1	TRBD1	CASSSDRSGEAFF	TGCGCCAGCAGTTCGGACAGGTCGGGGGAAGCTTTCTTT
TRBV20-1	many	TRBJ1-6	TRBD1	CSARSQSGTGLSPLHF	TGCAGTGCTAGATCTCAGTCCGGGACAGGGTTGTCACCCCTCCACTTT
TRBV5-8	.	TRBJ2-6	.	CASRGRSGANVLTF	TGTGCCAGCAGGGGGCGGTCTGGGGCCAACGTCCTGACTTTC
TRBV24-1	many	TRBJ2-1	TRBD2	CATSETRGSGDEQFF	TGTGCCACCAGTGAGACCCGGGGTAGCGGGGATGAGCAGTTCTTC
TRBV7-9	many	TRBJ2-7	.	CASSPFGYEQYF	TGTGCCAGCAGCCCCTTCGGGTACGAGCAGTACTTC
TRBV5-1	few	TRBJ2-3	TRBD2	CASSSGLAETSTDTQYF	TGCGCCAGCAGCTCGGGACTAGCGGAAACTAGCACAGATACGCAGTATTTT
TRBV29-1	.	TRBJ1-5	.	CSVSGSSKQPQHF	TGCAGCGTGAGCGGTTCTAGCAAGCAGCCCCAGCATTTT
TRBV5-1	many	TRBJ2-3	TRBD2	CASDGGVDTQYF	TGCGCCAGCGACGGGGGGGTAGATACGCAGTATTTT
TRBV10-3	.	TRBJ2-1	TRBD2	CAISAPLPGLAGLNEQFF	TGTGCCATCAGTGCGCCCTTGCCGGGACTAGCGGGACTAAATGAGCAGTTCTTC
TRBV30	few	TRBJ2-1	TRBD2	CAWSGTSGRGSYNEQFF	TGTGCCTGGAGTGGGACTAGCGGGAGAGGGTCCTACAATGAGCAGTTCTTC
TRBV6-5	few	TRBJ2-7	TRBD2	CASSYSTSGRAYEQYF	TGTGCCAGCAGTTACTCGACTAGCGGGAGGGCCTACGAGCAGTACTTC
TRBV7-3	.	TRBJ2-2	TRBD2	CASSLNRLAGGPGELFF	TGTGCCAGCAGCTTAAATCGGCTAGCGGGAGGGCCCGGGGAGCTGTTTTTT
TRBV28	many	TRBJ2-1	TRBD2	CASSTGGSYNEQFF	TGTGCCAGCAGTACGGGGGGCTCCTACAATGAGCAGTTCTTC
TRBV20-1	few	TRBJ1-1	.	CSVEGNTEAFF	TGCAGTGTCGAAGGGAACACTGAAGCTTTCTTT
TRBV4-3	many	TRBJ2-7	TRBD2	CASSQDGTSVSYEQYF	TGCGCCAGCAGCCAGGACGGGACTAGCGTCTCCTACGAGCAGTACTTC
TRBV7-9	.	TRBJ1-4	TRBD1	CASSPFLTGTNEKLFF	TGTGCCAGCAGCCCCTTCCTGACAGGGACTAATGAAAAACTGTTTTTT
TRBV28	.	TRBJ1-5	TRBD1	CASRFLTSGTGEGQPQHF	TGTGCCAGCAGATTCCTAACCTCCGGGACAGGGGAAGGTCAGCCCCAGCATTTT
TRBV20-1	few	TRBJ2-7	.	CSAIREGVAYEQYF	TGCAGTGCTATCCGGGAAGGGGTAGCCTACGAGCAGTACTTC
TRBV7-9	few	TRBJ2-7	.	CASSFGLAYEQYF	TGTGCCAGCAGCTTCGGGCTCGCCTACGAGCAGTACTTC
TRBV9	.	TRBJ2-2	TRBD2	CASSVVPSSRFGGRRAGELFF	TGTGCCAGCAGCGTAGTCCCCAGTTCCCGGTTCGGCGGGAGGAGAGCCGGGGAGCTGTTTTTT
TRBV6-2/TRBV6-3	many	TRBJ2-7	TRBD2	CASTEPGLAGNEQYF	TGTGCCAGCACCGAACCGGGACTAGCGGGGAATGAGCAGTACTTC
TRBV7-2	many	TRBJ2-5	.	CASSLGAGRRETQYF	TGTGCCAGCAGCTTAGGGGCAGGGCGGCGCGAGACCCAGTACTTC
TRBV12-3/TRBV12-4	.	TRBJ2-7	TRBD1	CASSPSKPGGPLEQYF	TGTGCCAGCAGCCCCTCGAAACCAGGGGGACCTCTCGAGCAGTACTTC
TRBV5-1	.	TRBJ2-4	.	CASSSPRGDIQYF	TGCGCCAGCAGCTCACCCAGGGGGGACATTCAGTACTTC
TRBV6-2/TRBV6-3	few	TRBJ1-2	TRBD1	CASSYSGQTYGYTF	TGTGCCAGCAGTTACTCGGGACAGACCTATGGCTACACCTTC
TRBV12-3/TRBV12-4	many	TRBJ2-1	TRBD2	CASPWGTSHNNEQFF	TGTGCCAGCCCTTGGGGGACTAGTCACAACAATGAGCAGTTCTTC
TRBV20-1	many	TRBJ2-1	TRBD1	CSARDHGQGYGNEQFF	TGCAGTGCTAGAGATCACGGACAGGGGTATGGGAATGAGCAGTTCTTC
TRBV5-1	many	TRBJ1-3	.	CASRLTRASGNTIYF	TGCGCCAGCAGACTCACACGGGCTTCTGGAAACACCATATATTTT
TRBV7-3	many	TRBJ2-7	TRBD2	CPKSKFLAGEDEQYF	TGTCCTAAAAGTAAATTCTTAGCGGGAGAGGACGAGCAGTACTTC
TRBV3-1	.	TRBJ2-5	.	CASSQDRVVTQYF	TGTGCCAGCAGCCAAGACAGGGTGGTGACCCAGTACTTC
TRBV7-2	.	TRBJ2-5	.	CASSSIRLQKETQYF	TGTGCCAGCAGCTCCATAAGGCTACAGAAAGAGACCCAGTACTTC
TRBV29-1	few	TRBJ1-2	TRBD1	CSVKPGQGYGYTF	TGCAGCGTTAAACCGGGACAGGGTTATGGCTACACCTTC
TRBV5-1	many	TRBJ2-1	TRBD2	CASSLSGAAYNEQFF	TGCGCCAGCAGCTTGAGCGGGGCCGCCTACAATGAGCAGTTCTTC
TRBV29-1	many	TRBJ2-3	TRBD2	CSVGRLADHSTDTQYF	TGCAGCGTCGGCAGACTAGCGGATCATAGCACAGATACGCAGTATTTT
TRBV7-2	.	TRBJ2-5	.	CASSLDSGGLDHF	TGTGCCAGCAGCCTAGACTCCGGGGGTTTAGATCACTTC
TRBV30	few	TRBJ2-1	TRBD2	CAWRGAGGWNEQFF	TGTGCCTGGAGAGGGGCGGGAGGGTGGAATGAGCAGTTCTTC
TRBV12-3/TRBV12-4	many	TRBJ2-3	.	CASSSGERTSTDTQYF	TGTGCCAGCAGTTCGGGAGAACGTACTAGCACAGATACGCAGTATTTT
TRBV20-1	medium-sized	TRBJ2-3	.	CSAREFTDTQYF	TGCAGTGCTAGAGAATTTACAGATACGCAGTATTTT
TRBV5-8	many	TRBJ2-1	.	CASSLVGSAYNEQFF	TGTGCCAGCAGCTTGGTTGGGAGCGCCTACAATGAGCAGTTCTTC
TRBV27	few	TRBJ1-2	.	CASSLSSQYGYTF	TGTGCCAGCAGTTTATCGAGCCAATATGGCTACACCTTC
TRBV5-5	many	TRBJ2-2	TRBD2	CASSLEVSGFTGELFF	TGTGCCAGCAGCTTGGAAGTTAGCGGGTTCACCGGGGAGCTGTTTTTT
TRBV7-2	.	TRBJ2-1	.	CASSSGGPSYNEQFF	TGTGCCAGCAGCTCCGGGGGCCCCTCCTACAATGAGCAGTTCTTC
TRBV7-2	.	TRBJ2-1	TRBD1	CASSPTGGREQFF	TGTGCCAGCAGTCCTACAGGGGGCCGGGAGCAGTTCTTC
TRBV5-1	.	TRBJ2-5	.	CASRPGQRQDQETQYF	TGCGCCAGCAGACCAGGACAGAGACAAGACCAAGAGACCCAGTACTTC
TRBV28	many	TRBJ2-1	TRBD2	CATLTSGSVNEQFF	TGTGCCACCTTGACTAGCGGGAGTGTAAATGAGCAGTTCTTC
TRBV2	.	TRBJ2-7	.	CASSEAPPWDEQYF	TGTGCCAGCAGTGAAGCGCCCCCCTGGGATGAGCAGTACTTC
TRBV7-2	.	TRBJ2-1	.	CASSSTPQGNEQFF	TGTGCCAGCAGCTCGACCCCCCAGGGGAATGAGCAGTTCTTC
TRBV7-9	many	TRBJ1-6	.	CASSSNWGGDSPLHF	TGTGCCAGCAGCTCAAATTGGGGTGGGGATTCACCCCTCCACTTT
TRBV12-3/TRBV12-4	many	TRBJ1-1	TRBD1	CASSQTTGGTEAFF	TGTGCCAGCAGTCAAACTACAGGGGGCACTGAAGCTTTCTTT
TRBV15	many	TRBJ2-1	.	CATSRDADYNEQFF	TGTGCCACCAGCAGAGATGCAGATTACAATGAGCAGTTCTTC
TRBV10-2	many	TRBJ2-3	TRBD2	CASSESGTSGSNTQYF	TGCGCCAGCAGTGAGTCGGGGACTAGCGGGAGTAATACGCAGTATTTT